Sequencing of this TCR beta chain was carried out in a study of CD8 T cells in Susac syndrome. Roughly 0.45 to 1 ug RNA was reverse transcribed with random hexamers. TCRdb called the immunoSEQ multiplex PCR reads again in MiXCR, with one record for every CDR3 protein. The table lists 180,000 or so distinct CDR3 sequences, more than 90% of them singletons. Trimming pared 5 bases from V and 6 bases from J, leaving 16 bases between. The CDR3 runs to 14 residues. Germline values: CDR1 SGHTA, CDR2 FQGNSA. This clonotype was sampled from a human donor in good health. The gene calls are TRBV7-2 and TRBJ1-1; D is unclear. The material sequenced was CD4+ T cells from PBMCs. CDR3 sequence reads: CASSPQPGIPEAFF. The DNA of the CDR3 is TGTGCCAGCAGCCCCCAGCCCGGGATCCCTGAAGCTTTCTTT.